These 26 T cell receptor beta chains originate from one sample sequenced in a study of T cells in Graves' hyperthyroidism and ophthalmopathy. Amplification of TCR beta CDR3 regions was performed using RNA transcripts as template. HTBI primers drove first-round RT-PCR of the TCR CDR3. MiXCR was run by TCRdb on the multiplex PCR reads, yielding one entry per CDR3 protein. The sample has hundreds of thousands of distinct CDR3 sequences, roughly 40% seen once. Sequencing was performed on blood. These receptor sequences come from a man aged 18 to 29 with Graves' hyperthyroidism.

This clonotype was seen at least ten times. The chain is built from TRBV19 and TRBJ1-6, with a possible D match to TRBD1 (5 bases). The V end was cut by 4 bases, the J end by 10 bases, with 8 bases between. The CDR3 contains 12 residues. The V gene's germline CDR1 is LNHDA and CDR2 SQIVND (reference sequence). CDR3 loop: CASSRGRSPLHF. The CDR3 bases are TGTGCCAGTAGTAGGGGCCGGTCACCCCTCCACTTT.

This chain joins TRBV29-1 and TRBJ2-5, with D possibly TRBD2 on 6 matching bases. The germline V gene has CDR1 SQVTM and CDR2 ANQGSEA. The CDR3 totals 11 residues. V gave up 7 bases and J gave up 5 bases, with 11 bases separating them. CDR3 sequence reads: CSGRAGETQYF. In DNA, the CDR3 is TGCAGCGGGAGGGCCGGGGAGACCCAGTACTTC. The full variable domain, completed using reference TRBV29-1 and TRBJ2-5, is SAVISQKPSRDICQRGTSLTIQCQVDSQVTMMFWYRQQPGQSLTLIATANQGSEATYESGFVIDKFPISRPNLTFSTLTVSNMSPEDSSIYLCSGRAGETQYFGPGTRLLVL.

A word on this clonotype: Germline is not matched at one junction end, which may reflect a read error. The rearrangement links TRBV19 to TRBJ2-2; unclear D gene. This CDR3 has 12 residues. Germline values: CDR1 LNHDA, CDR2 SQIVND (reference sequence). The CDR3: CASGISTGELFF. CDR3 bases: TGTGCCAGTGGTATTTCCACCGGGGAGCTGTTTTTT.

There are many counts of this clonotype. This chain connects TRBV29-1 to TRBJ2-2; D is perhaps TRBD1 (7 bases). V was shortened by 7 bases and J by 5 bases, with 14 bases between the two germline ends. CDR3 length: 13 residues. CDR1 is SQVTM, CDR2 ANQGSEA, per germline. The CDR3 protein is CSAGRGVTGELFF. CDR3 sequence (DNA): TGCAGCGCAGGCAGGGGGGTAACCGGGGAGCTGTTTTTT.

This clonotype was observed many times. The chain's CDR3 is CASSFTTGGGQPQHF. The CDR3 DNA follows: TGTGCCAGCAGTTTTACGACAGGGGGCGGCCAGCCCCAGCATTTT. The rearrangement links TRBV12-3 or TRBV12-4 to TRBJ1-5; 10 bases map to TRBD1. The CDR3 length is 15 residues. The V and J ends lost 3 bases and 7 bases, in that order; junction bases with no gene match: 6.

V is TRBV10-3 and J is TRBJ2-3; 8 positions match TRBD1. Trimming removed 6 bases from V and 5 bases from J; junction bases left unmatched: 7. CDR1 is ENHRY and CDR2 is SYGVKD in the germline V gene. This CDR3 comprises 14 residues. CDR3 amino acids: CAIRGAGGEDTQYF. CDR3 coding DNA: TGTGCCATCAGAGGGGCAGGGGGCGAAGATACGCAGTATTTT.

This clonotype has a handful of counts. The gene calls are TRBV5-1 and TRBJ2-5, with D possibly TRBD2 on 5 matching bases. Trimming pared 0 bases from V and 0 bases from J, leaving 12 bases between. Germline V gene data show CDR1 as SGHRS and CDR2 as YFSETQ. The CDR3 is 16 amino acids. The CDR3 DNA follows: TGCGCCAGCAGCTTGGCCCCCCCCGGGAACCAAGAGACCCAGTACTTC. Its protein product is CASSLAPPGNQETQYF.

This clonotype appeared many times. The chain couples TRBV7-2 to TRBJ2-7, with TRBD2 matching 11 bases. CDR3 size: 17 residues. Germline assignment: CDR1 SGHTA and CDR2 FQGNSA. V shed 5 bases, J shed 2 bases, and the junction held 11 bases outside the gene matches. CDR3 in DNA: TGTGCCAGCAGCACACGGTCTAGCGGGGGGCTAACCTACGAGCAGTACTTC. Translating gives CASSTRSSGGLTYEQYF.

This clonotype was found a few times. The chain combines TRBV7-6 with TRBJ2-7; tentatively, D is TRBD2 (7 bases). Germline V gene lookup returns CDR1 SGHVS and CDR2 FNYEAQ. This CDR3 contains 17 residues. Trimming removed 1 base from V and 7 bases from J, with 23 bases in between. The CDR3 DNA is TGTGCCAGCAGCTTAGTCTTGGGGGGGGCCCGCCGGGGAGAGCAGTACTTC. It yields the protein CASSLVLGGARRGEQYF.

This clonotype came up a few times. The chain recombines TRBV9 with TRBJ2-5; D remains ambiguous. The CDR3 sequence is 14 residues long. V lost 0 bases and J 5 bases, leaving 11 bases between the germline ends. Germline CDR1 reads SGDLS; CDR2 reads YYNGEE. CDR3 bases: TGTGCCAGCAGCGTAGCAGGCGGCCCGGAGACCCAGTACTTC. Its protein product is CASSVAGGPETQYF.

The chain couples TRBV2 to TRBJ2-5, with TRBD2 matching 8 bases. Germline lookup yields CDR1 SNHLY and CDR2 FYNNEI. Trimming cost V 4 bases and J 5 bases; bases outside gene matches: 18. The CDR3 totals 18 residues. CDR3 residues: CASSVSGSPPFAMETQYF. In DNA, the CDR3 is TGTGCCAGCAGTGTCAGCGGGAGCCCTCCTTTCGCTATGGAGACCCAGTACTTC.

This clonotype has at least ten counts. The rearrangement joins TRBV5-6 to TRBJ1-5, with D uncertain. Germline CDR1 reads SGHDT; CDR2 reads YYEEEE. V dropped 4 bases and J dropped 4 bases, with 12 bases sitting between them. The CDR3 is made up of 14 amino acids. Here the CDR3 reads CASSPAVGNQPQHF. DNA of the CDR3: TGTGCCAGCAGCCCGGCCGTGGGGAATCAGCCCCAGCATTTT.

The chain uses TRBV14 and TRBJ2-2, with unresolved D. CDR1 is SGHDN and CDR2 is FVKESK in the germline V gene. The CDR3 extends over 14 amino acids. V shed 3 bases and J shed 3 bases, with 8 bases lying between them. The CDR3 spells CASSQIRDTGELFF. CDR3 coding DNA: TGTGCCAGCAGCCAGATTAGGGACACCGGGGAGCTGTTTTTT.

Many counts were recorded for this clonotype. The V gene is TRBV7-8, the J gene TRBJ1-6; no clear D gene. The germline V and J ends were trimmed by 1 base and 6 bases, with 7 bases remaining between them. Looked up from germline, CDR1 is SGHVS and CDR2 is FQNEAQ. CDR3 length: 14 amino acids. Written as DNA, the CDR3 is TGTGCCAGCAGCTTAGGAGGCTCTAATTCACCCCTCCACTTT. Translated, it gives CASSLGGSNSPLHF.

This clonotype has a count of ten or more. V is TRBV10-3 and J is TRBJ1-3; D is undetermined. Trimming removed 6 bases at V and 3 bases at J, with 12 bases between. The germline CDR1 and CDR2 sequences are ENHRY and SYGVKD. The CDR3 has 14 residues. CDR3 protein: CAISPRRGGNTIYF. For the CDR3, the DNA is TGTGCCATCAGCCCTAGAAGAGGTGGAAACACCATATATTTT.

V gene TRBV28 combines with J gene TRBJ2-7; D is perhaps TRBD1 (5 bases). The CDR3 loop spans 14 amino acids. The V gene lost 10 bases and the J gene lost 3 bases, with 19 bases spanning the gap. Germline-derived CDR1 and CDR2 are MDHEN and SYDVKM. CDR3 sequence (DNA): TGTGCCACCAGGAAAAGAACAGGCATCTACGAGCAGTACTTC. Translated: CATRKRTGIYEQYF.

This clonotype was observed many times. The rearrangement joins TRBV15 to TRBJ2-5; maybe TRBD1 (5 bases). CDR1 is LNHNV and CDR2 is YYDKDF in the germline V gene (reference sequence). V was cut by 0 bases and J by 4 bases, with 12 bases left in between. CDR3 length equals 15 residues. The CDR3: CATSRDRGRVETQYF. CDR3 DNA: TGTGCCACCAGCAGAGATCGAGGCAGGGTAGAGACCCAGTACTTC. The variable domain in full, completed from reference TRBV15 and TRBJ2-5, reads DAMVIQNPRYQVTQFGKPVTLSCSQTLNHNVMYWYQQKSSQAPKLLFHYYDKDFNNEADTPDNFQSRRPNTSFCFLDIRSPGLGDTAMYLCATSRDRGRVETQYFGPGTRLLVL.

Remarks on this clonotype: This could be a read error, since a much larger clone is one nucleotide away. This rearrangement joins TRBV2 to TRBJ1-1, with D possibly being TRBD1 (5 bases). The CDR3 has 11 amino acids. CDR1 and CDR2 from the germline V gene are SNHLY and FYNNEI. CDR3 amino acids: CASRMDGGASF. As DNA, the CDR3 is TGTGCCAGCAGGATGGACGGAGGGGCTTCCTTT. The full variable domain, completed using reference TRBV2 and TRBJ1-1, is EPEVTQTPSHQVTQMGQEVILRCVPISNHLYFYWYRQILGQKVEFLVSFYNNEISEKSEIFDDQFSVERPDGSNFTLKIRSTKLEDSAMYFCASRMDGGASFGQGTRLTVV.

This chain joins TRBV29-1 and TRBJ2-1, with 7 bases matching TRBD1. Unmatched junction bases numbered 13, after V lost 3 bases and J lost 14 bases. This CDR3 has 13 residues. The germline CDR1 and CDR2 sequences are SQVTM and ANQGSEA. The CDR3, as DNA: TGCAGCGTTGAGGGACCTCGACAGGGCCTGGAGTTCTTC. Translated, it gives CSVEGPRQGLEFF.

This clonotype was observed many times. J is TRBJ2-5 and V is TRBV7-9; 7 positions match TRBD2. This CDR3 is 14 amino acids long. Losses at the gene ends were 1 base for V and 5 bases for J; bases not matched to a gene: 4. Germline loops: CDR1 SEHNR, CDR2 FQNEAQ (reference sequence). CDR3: CASSLEAGAETQYF. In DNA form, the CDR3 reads TGTGCCAGCAGCTTAGAGGCGGGAGCGGAGACCCAGTACTTC.

In DNA, the CDR3 is TGTGCCAGCAGCTTTTCGTCTCCGACGGGGAACTACGAGCAGTACTTC. Amino acid sequence: CASSFSSPTGNYEQYF. The chain uses TRBV14 and TRBJ2-7; D perhaps matches TRBD2 (5 bases). V was cut by 5 bases and J by 3 bases, with 20 bases left in between. The germline CDR1 and CDR2 sequences are SGHDN and FVKESK. This CDR3 region has 16 residues.

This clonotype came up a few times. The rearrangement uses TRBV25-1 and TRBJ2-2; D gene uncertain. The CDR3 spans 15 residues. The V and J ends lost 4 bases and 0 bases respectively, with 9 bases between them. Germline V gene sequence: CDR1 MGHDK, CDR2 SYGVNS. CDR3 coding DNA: TGTGCCAGCAGTGCTAGAGAGGCGAACACCGGGGAGCTGTTTTTT. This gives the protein CASSAREANTGELFF.

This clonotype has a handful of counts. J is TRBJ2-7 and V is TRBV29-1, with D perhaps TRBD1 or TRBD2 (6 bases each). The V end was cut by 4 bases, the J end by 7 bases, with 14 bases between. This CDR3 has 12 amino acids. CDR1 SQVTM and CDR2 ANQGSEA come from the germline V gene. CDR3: CSVVRGGGEQYF. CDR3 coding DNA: TGCAGCGTTGTCAGGGGAGGCGGGGAGCAGTACTTC.

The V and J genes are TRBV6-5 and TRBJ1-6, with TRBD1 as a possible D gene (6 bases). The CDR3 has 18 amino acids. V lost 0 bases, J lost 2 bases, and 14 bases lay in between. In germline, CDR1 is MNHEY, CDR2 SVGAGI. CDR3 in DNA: TGTGCCAGCAGTTACTCTTATGGCGGGGGCACCTATAATTCACCCCTCCACTTT. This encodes CASSYSYGGGTYNSPLHF.

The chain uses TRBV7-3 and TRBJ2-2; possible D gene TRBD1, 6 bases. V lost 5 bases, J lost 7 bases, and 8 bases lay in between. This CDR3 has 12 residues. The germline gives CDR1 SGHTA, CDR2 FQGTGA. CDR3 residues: CASSQGFGELFF. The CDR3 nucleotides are TGTGCCAGCAGCCAGGGGTTCGGGGAGCTGTTTTTT.

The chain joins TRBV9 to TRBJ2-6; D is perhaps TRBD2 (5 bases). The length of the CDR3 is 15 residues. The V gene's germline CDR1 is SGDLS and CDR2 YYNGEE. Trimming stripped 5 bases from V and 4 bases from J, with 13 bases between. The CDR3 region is CASRVEVSGANVLTF. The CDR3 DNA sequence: TGTGCCAGCAGAGTGGAGGTGTCAGGGGCCAACGTCCTGACTTTC.